This T cell receptor (beta chain) was obtained from a study of blood T cells in healthy people across ages (dated by TCRdb to the mid-2010s). The study in broad terms: In model experiments, template switching captured about one uniquely barcoded TCR beta cDNA molecule for every two T cells. To track age-related changes in TCR beta repertoire diversity, the study relied on deep sequencing normalized with unique cDNA molecular identifiers. The donors were divided into four age groups: young (average roughly 15 years), middle-aged (around 37), aged (approximately 59) and long-lived (roughly 82). To avoid experimental bias, donors of different ages were spread randomly across the sequencing lanes. Using the same blood draw, the study looked at two additional independent replicas of 1 million unique cDNA reads for two donors, one aged 18 to 30 and the other aged 80 or older. The full study reports these points: Because donor CMV infection status was unknown, age-related changes in expanded clonotypes were potentially confounded. A strong correlation was found between observed TCR beta diversity and the percentage of naive T cells measured by flow cytometry. Compared with the aged group, more naive CD4+ T cells, fewer expanded clones and increased TCR diversity were shown by the long-lived group, suggesting age selection. Because profiling used bulk unsorted PBMCs, naive and antigen-experienced compartments could not be compared conclusively. Observed TCR beta diversity per million T cells fell roughly linearly with age, and a significant reduction was already apparent by age around 40. Estimates of total diversity from one million sequenced T cells were regarded as lower bounds and underestimates.

As concerns this clonotype: Its antigen is unknown. There are no base qualities to consult, and no much larger clone falls within one base.

Library preparation employed 5' RACE. Reads for this sample came from an Illumina HiSeq 2500. A second PCR of about 6 to 11 cycles was performed with a sample-barcoded 5' primer and a J-beta primer mix. A template-switch 5' adaptor carrying 12 random nucleotides introduced a unique molecular identifier onto each TCR beta cDNA molecule. At least 2.5 million CDR3-containing paired-end reads were obtained from each sample. First-strand cDNA synthesis was performed from all RNA using the Mint cDNA synthesis kit, with priming by a TRBC-specific oligonucleotide. Following uracil-DNA glycosylase treatment, a first 18-cycle PCR with universal primers M1SS and BC2_uni_R was performed on all cDNA. Under the source paper's analysis protocol: Each sample was normalized by randomly selecting 1 million high-quality reads, each carrying a distinct molecular identifier. Reads sharing molecular identifiers were discarded rather than binned into consensus sequences. CDR3 identification, clonotype clustering and error correction used MiTCR with a Q25 quality threshold and the strictest error-elimination algorithm. A nonparametric unseen species model with Euler transformation was used to estimate lower-bound total TCR beta diversity. The public sequencing data were trimmed at Q25 with fastp and processed into clonotypes with MiXCR by TCRdb, which kept only in-frame beta chains. One record per CDR3 amino acid sequence lists the most common genes and DNA. The V and J calls were not made by the authors but by TCRdb's processing. The sample table holds under 2,000,000 distinct CDR3 sequences, of which about 49% were seen once. The ten largest clones represent 2.1% of the sample.

Measured from the cysteine to the phenylalanine, the CDR3 is 16 residues long. CDR3 DNA only is kept here, 48 bases in frame from base 1. V drops 5 bases and J drops 4 bases, leaving 20 bases in between. CDR1 and CDR2 (LNHNV, YYDKDF) derive from the germline V gene (reference sequence). Systemically healthy Caucasian individuals from Russia, roughly 40 in total and aged about 6 to 95 years, were included as donors. Each donor gave 8 to 10 milliliters of peripheral blood, drawn into EDTA-treated Vacutainer tubes. Ficoll-Paque density-gradient centrifugation was used to isolate PBMCs, with at least 6.5 million per sample. Total RNA was extracted from PBMCs with Trizol reagent, with at least 6 micrograms obtained per sample. For every donor, flow cytometry on a PBMC aliquot measured the percentage of naive CD45RAhigh/CD27high T cells.

This receptor chain uses TRBV15 and TRBJ2-5, with no D gene named confidently. Sequenced: blood. The origin of this receptor is a woman aged 40 to 50 in good health. The DNA sequence is as follows: TGTGCCACCAGCCGACCGTTCTCGCGCGAACGAGAGACCCAGTACTTC. It translates to CATSRPFSRERETQYF.